A single sample is the source of the 14 T cell receptor beta chains below, sequenced in a study of sequential checkpoint blockade in melanoma. Treatment indicated: randomized to nivolumab then ipilimumab (arm A) or the reverse (arm B). Sequenced by immunoSEQ multiplex PCR; TCRdb stores in-frame clones only, minus some. The profile covers 20,000 or so clones, with roughly 72% appearing a single time and about 20% taken by the ten largest. The input for sequencing was CD8+ T cells sorted from blood (inferred from file names), taken from a patient given nivolumab and ipilimumab in sequence. These receptors originate from a human donor with melanoma.

This chain joins TRBV6-1 and TRBJ1-4; D gene ambiguous. V gave up 1 base and J gave up 8 bases, with 8 bases separating them. CDR3 length equals 13 residues. Germline V CDR1 and CDR2: MNHNS, SASEGT. The CDR3 DNA reads as TGTGCCAGCAGTGAAGATGGAGAGGAAAAACTGTTTTTT. Translating it yields CASSEDGEEKLFF.

The J gene is TRBJ2-7, the V gene TRBV10-1, with D perhaps TRBD2 (7 bases). The V gene's germline CDR1 is WNHNN and CDR2 SYGVQD (reference sequence). The CDR3 has 14 residues. V lost 3 bases and J lost 5, with 14 bases in between. The chain's CDR3 is CASSDSGGENEQYF. For the CDR3, the DNA is TGCGCCAGCAGTGATTCGGGGGGCGAGAACGAGCAGTACTTC.

This chain links TRBV28 with TRBJ1-1, with a weak D call TRBD1 (5 bases). Germline lookup yields CDR1 MDHEN and CDR2 SYDVKM. The CDR3 spans 13 residues. V was clipped by 5 bases and J by 1 base, with 8 bases between them. The CDR3 coding sequence is TGTGCCAGCAGTCCCGGACAGAACACTGAAGCTTTCTTT. Amino acids: CASSPGQNTEAFF.

The V and J genes are TRBV9 and TRBJ1-2; no reliable D call. Trimming cost V 4 bases and J 1 base, with 8 bases left between them. Germline-derived CDR1 and CDR2 are SGDLS and YYNGEE. CDR3 length: 13 residues. The CDR3 is CASSLKNNYGYTF. As DNA, the CDR3 is TGTGCCAGCAGCTTAAAAAATAACTATGGCTACACCTTC.

This clone was seen only once. A read error may account for a junction end that differs from germline. Other DNA sequences from this sample encode an identical CDR3 as well. This chain links TRBV6-5 with TRBJ1-2; D is unresolved. The CDR3 is 13 amino acids. Germline V gene lookup returns CDR1 MNHEY and CDR2 SVGAGI. The CDR3 DNA sequence: TGTGCCAGTAGTTATGGGGAGAGAAGTGGCTACACCTTC. As protein: CASSYGERSGYTF.

This sequence joins TRBV19 and TRBJ2-3; possibly TRBD1 for D (5 bases). CDR1 is LNHDA, CDR2 SQIVND, per germline (reference sequence). Between the trimmed V and J ends, which lost 7 bases and 0 bases, there was a span of 8 bases. The CDR3 runs 13 residues. The CDR3 here is CASTGRSTDTQYF. CDR3 bases: TGTGCCAGTACAGGGCGTAGCACAGATACGCAGTATTTT.

This clone was detected only a few times. The rearrangement links TRBV19 to TRBJ2-7; tentatively, D is TRBD2 (5 bases). Germline V gene sequence: CDR1 LNHDA, CDR2 SQIVND (reference sequence). This CDR3 comprises 15 residues. Trimming pared 0 bases from V and 2 bases from J, leaving 11 bases between. The CDR3 sequence is CASSIDGITPYEQYF. For the CDR3, the DNA is TGTGCCAGTAGTATAGACGGGATCACCCCCTACGAGCAGTACTTC.

This clone was counted once. V gene TRBV11-2 combines with J gene TRBJ2-5; D is uncertain. The end of the DNA is better explained by TRBJ2-7, so the J call may be wrong. The CDR3 runs to 12 residues. CDR1 and CDR2 from the germline V gene are SGHAT and FQNNGV. The CDR3 nucleotides are TGTGCCAGCAGCTTAGGGTCATACGAGCAGTACTTC. Its protein is CASSLGSYEQYF.

This clone was recorded a few times. The rearrangement uses TRBV7-9 and TRBJ2-7; TRBD2 is a possible D gene (6 bases). The germline V gene has CDR1 SEHNR and CDR2 FQNEAQ (reference sequence). Between the trimmed V and J ends, which lost 4 bases and 5 bases, there was a span of 15 bases. The CDR3 length is 14 residues. The CDR3 nucleotides read TGTGCCAGCAGCTCGGGACGGGAGCACGACGAGCAGTACTTC. It yields the protein CASSSGREHDEQYF.

The rearrangement links TRBV4-1 to TRBJ1-2, with D perhaps matching TRBD1 (6 bases). This CDR3 spans 19 amino acids. The ends were cut back, 1 base at V and 5 bases at J, with 26 bases in the middle. The germline CDR1 and CDR2 sequences are MGHRA and YSYEKL. The CDR3 region is CASSQAGGHDPILEYGYTF. CDR3 bases: TGCGCCAGCAGCCAAGCGGGGGGCCACGATCCGATTTTAGAATATGGCTACACCTTC.

In its sample, this clone was seen once. This chain uses TRBV27 with TRBJ1-1; no clear D gene. Deletions cut 4 bases from V and 3 bases from J, with 9 bases between. This CDR3 has 13 amino acids. Per germline, CDR1 MNHEY and CDR2 SMNVEV (reference sequence). The CDR3 protein is CASSSRGYTEAFF. The CDR3 nucleotides are TGTGCCAGCAGTTCTAGAGGCTACACTGAAGCTTTCTTT.

This clone has only one observation. The chain recombines TRBV27 with TRBJ2-3, with D hard to call. Germline V gives CDR1 MNHEY, CDR2 SMNVEV (reference sequence). This CDR3 is 13 amino acids long. V dropped 1 base and J dropped 2 bases, with 4 bases sitting between them. The CDR3 sequence: CASSLFVTDTQYF. CDR3 nucleotide sequence: TGTGCCAGCAGTTTATTCGTCACAGATACGCAGTATTTT.

The CDR3 loop reads CASSPRLAVSYEQYF. In DNA, the CDR3 is TGTGCCAGCAGCCCCAGACTAGCGGTCAGTTACGAGCAGTACTTC. This chain links TRBV11-2 with TRBJ2-7; 9 bases align to TRBD2. This CDR3 is 15 amino acids long. V lost 5 bases to trimming and J lost 4 bases; unmatched junction nucleotides: 9. Germline V gene lookup returns CDR1 SGHAT and CDR2 FQNNGV. The full variable domain, in which reference TRBV11-2 and TRBJ2-7 provide the parts outside the CDR3, is EAGVAQSPRYKIIEKRQSVAFWCNPISGHATLYWYQQILGQGPKLLIQFQNNGVVDDSQLPKDRFSAERLKGVDSTLKIQPAKLEDSAVYLCASSPRLAVSYEQYFGPGTRLTVT.

J is TRBJ2-7 and V is TRBV19; 10 bases fit TRBD2. V gave up 3 bases and J gave up 6 bases; unmatched junction bases: 8. The CDR3 is 15 amino acids. Germline CDR1 is LNHDA and CDR2 is SQIVND (reference sequence). CDR3 region: CASSMVLAGAGEQYF. CDR3 nucleotides: TGTGCCAGTAGTATGGTCCTAGCGGGAGCTGGCGAGCAGTACTTC.